One TCR beta chain is described in this entry. Those enrolled, adults aged roughly 18 to 90 years, came from under 25 US areas. Each participant's cohort was designated according to participant-reported clinical history. This specimen belongs to a study of blood T cell repertoires in COVID-19. Study background: The United States, Italy and Spain were the sources of the acute and convalescent COVID-19 samples. From T cells, B-cell-depleted T cells, or PBMCs came the material, which was cDNA or gDNA.

This table comes from immunoSEQ multiplex PCR, and its TCRdb copy is limited to in-frame clones, with some not included. The repertoire holds fewer than 250,000 clones, with around nine tenths as singletons. Germline lookup yields CDR1 MNHEY and CDR2 SVGAGI. The CDR3 contains 13 residues. Trimming pared 7 bases from V and 10 bases from J, leaving 17 bases between. The chain uses TRBV6-5 and TRBJ2-1; weak D call: TRBD2 (7 bases). The receptor's source is a woman in her forties or fifties with acute COVID-19. What was sequenced was PBMCs or T cells enriched from blood (not recorded which). The CDR3 loop is CASTDSGGPEQFF. DNA of the CDR3: TGTGCCAGCACCGACTCGGGGGGCCCCGAGCAGTTCTTC.